This T cell receptor (beta chain) was recorded in a study of blood T cell repertoires in COVID-19. CDR3 length equals 13 residues. Trimming shortened V by 6 bases and J by 3 bases, and 11 bases separated the two germline ends. Per germline, CDR1 WSHSY and CDR2 SAAADI. Profiled with immunoSEQ multiplex PCR; TCRdb holds only in-frame clones, not every one. The sample lists approximately 240,000 clones, 65% to 85% occurring once. This TCR was recovered from a woman aged 40-49 years with active or convalescent COVID-19. The sample was peripheral blood. The V call is TRBV10-2, the J call TRBJ1-2, with TRBD1 as a possible D gene (6 bases). CDR3 protein: CASSEQGYYGYTF. Here the CDR3 DNA reads TGCGCCAGCAGCGAACAGGGCTACTATGGCTACACCTTC.